A selection of T cell receptor beta chains follows, all from one sample in a study of control samples from healthy donors and cancer patients. Sequencing was performed with immunoSEQ multiplex PCR; in TCRdb, only in-frame clones are kept and a portion is missing. The table lists about 80,000 clones, 65% to 90% of them singletons, with around a tenth in the top ten. Material: PBMCs. The origin of the receptors is a man between 60 and 75 years old with head and neck cancer. Each CDR3 is given with its conserved first and last residue. The order of the fields is CDR3 DNA, CDR3 protein, clone size, D gene, V gene, J gene. D genes are given only for firm matches. The size field is filled for only some rows; it gives once, few, many or a size class.

CDR3nt: TGTGCCAGCAGCGTGAGTCAGGATCGAGATACGCAGTATTTT
CDR3aa: CASSVSQDRDTQYF
abundance: -
d_gene: -
v_gene: TRBV9
j_gene: TRBJ2-3

CDR3nt: TGTGCCAGGACACGTAGTAATGAAAAACTGTTTTTT
CDR3aa: CARTRSNEKLFF
abundance: -
d_gene: -
v_gene: TRBV19
j_gene: TRBJ1-4

CDR3nt: TGCAGCGTTGAAAGTCCGGGAGCCAGCACAGATACGCAGTATTTT
CDR3aa: CSVESPGASTDTQYF
abundance: -
d_gene: -
v_gene: TRBV29-1
j_gene: TRBJ2-3

CDR3nt: TGTGCCAGTAGTATAGGCCGCAGGGGGTTGGGTGAAGCTTTCTTT
CDR3aa: CASSIGRRGLGEAFF
abundance: -
d_gene: TRBD1
v_gene: TRBV19
j_gene: TRBJ1-1

CDR3nt: TGCAGCGTGGGGACTAGCGGGAGGGCCTCCTACAATGAGCAGTTCTTC
CDR3aa: CSVGTSGRASYNEQFF
abundance: -
d_gene: TRBD2
v_gene: TRBV29-1
j_gene: TRBJ2-1

CDR3nt: TGTGCCAGTCACCGCAGGGATTTTCATGGCTACACCTTC
CDR3aa: CASHRRDFHGYTF
abundance: -
d_gene: -
v_gene: TRBV6-5
j_gene: TRBJ1-2

CDR3nt: TGTGCCATCGCCAGCGCTATGAACACTGAAGCTTTCTTT
CDR3aa: CAIASAMNTEAFF
abundance: -
d_gene: -
v_gene: TRBV10-3
j_gene: TRBJ1-1

CDR3nt: TGTGCCAGCAACGTGAACACCGGGGAGCTGTTTTTT
CDR3aa: CASNVNTGELFF
abundance: -
d_gene: -
v_gene: TRBV12-3/TRBV12-4
j_gene: TRBJ2-2

CDR3nt: TGTGCCAGCTCGGTGTGGGACCAAGAGACCCAGTACTTC
CDR3aa: CASSVWDQETQYF
abundance: -
d_gene: -
v_gene: TRBV6-6
j_gene: TRBJ2-5

CDR3nt: TGTGCCAGTATGGGACACAGGGGGGATCGGCACGAGCAGTACTTC
CDR3aa: CASMGHRGDRHEQYF
abundance: -
d_gene: TRBD1
v_gene: TRBV19
j_gene: TRBJ2-7

CDR3nt: TGTGCCACCAGCAGGGGAGGACTAGCGGGAACATACAATGAGCAGTTCTTC
CDR3aa: CATSRGGLAGTYNEQFF
abundance: -
d_gene: TRBD2
v_gene: TRBV15
j_gene: TRBJ2-1

CDR3nt: TGTGCCAGCAGCTCCGTCTATAGGGTGGGGAACGAGCAGTACTTC
CDR3aa: CASSSVYRVGNEQYF
abundance: -
d_gene: -
v_gene: TRBV6-5
j_gene: TRBJ2-7

CDR3nt: TGTGCCAGCAGTACGGGACAGAATGAAAAACTGTTTTTT
CDR3aa: CASSTGQNEKLFF
abundance: -
d_gene: TRBD1
v_gene: TRBV2
j_gene: TRBJ1-4

CDR3nt: TGCAGCGTTTCGGGACAGGGGTTCGGGGAGCTGTTTTTT
CDR3aa: CSVSGQGFGELFF
abundance: -
d_gene: TRBD1
v_gene: TRBV29-1
j_gene: TRBJ2-2

CDR3nt: TGCGCCAGCAGCACCCTCCCCGGGAGGCCTAGCTCCTACAATGAGCAGTTCTTC
CDR3aa: CASSTLPGRPSSYNEQFF
abundance: -
d_gene: TRBD2
v_gene: TRBV4-1
j_gene: TRBJ2-1

CDR3nt: TGTGCCAGCAGCTTAGGGTTAAACAATGAGCAGTTCTTC
CDR3aa: CASSLGLNNEQFF
abundance: -
d_gene: -
v_gene: TRBV11-2
j_gene: TRBJ2-1

CDR3nt: TGTGCCAGCATTCGTGACAGCGCTAGCAATCAGCCCCAGCATTTT
CDR3aa: CASIRDSASNQPQHF
abundance: -
d_gene: -
v_gene: TRBV6-5
j_gene: TRBJ1-5

CDR3nt: TGTGCCAGTAGTATAAGGGGAGGTGGATATGAAAAACTGTTTTTT
CDR3aa: CASSIRGGGYEKLFF
abundance: -
d_gene: -
v_gene: TRBV19
j_gene: TRBJ1-4

CDR3nt: TGTGCCAGCATCGACACCCACCTCTATGGCTACACCTTC
CDR3aa: CASIDTHLYGYTF
abundance: -
d_gene: -
v_gene: TRBV6-6
j_gene: TRBJ1-2

CDR3nt: TGTGCCACCATGTCCGGCAGGAGCTCCTACAATGAGCAGTTCTTC
CDR3aa: CATMSGRSSYNEQFF
abundance: few
d_gene: -
v_gene: TRBV24-1
j_gene: TRBJ2-1

CDR3nt: TGTGCCAGCAGCAAAGAAACAGGGGTGAATGAGCAGTTCTTC
CDR3aa: CASSKETGVNEQFF
abundance: -
d_gene: -
v_gene: TRBV21-1
j_gene: TRBJ2-1

CDR3nt: TGCGCCAGCAGCTGGAAGAAGGGTGGGTTTACCGGGGAGCTGTTTTTT
CDR3aa: CASSWKKGGFTGELFF
abundance: -
d_gene: -
v_gene: TRBV5-1
j_gene: TRBJ2-2

CDR3nt: TGTGCCAGCAGCTTCCAATCGAACACTGAAGCTTTCTTT
CDR3aa: CASSFQSNTEAFF
abundance: -
d_gene: -
v_gene: TRBV7-2
j_gene: TRBJ1-1

CDR3nt: TGCGCCAGCTCTGCGGAGAGGCGGGAGACCCAGTACTTC
CDR3aa: CASSAERRETQYF
abundance: -
d_gene: -
v_gene: TRBV10-2
j_gene: TRBJ2-5

CDR3nt: TGTGCCACCAGCAGAGTCGGGCGGGGTTACACAGATACGCAGTATTTT
CDR3aa: CATSRVGRGYTDTQYF
abundance: -
d_gene: -
v_gene: TRBV15
j_gene: TRBJ2-3

CDR3nt: TGTGCCAGCAGTGAACTCCGACAGGGGTACTATGGCTACACCTTC
CDR3aa: CASSELRQGYYGYTF
abundance: -
d_gene: TRBD1
v_gene: TRBV2
j_gene: TRBJ1-2

CDR3nt: TGTGCCAGCAGCCCGGACAGTAACTATGGCTACACCTTC
CDR3aa: CASSPDSNYGYTF
abundance: -
d_gene: -
v_gene: TRBV5-6
j_gene: TRBJ1-2

CDR3nt: TGTGCCAGCAGTGCGCGGACAGGGGGAGGCTACGAGCAGTACTTC
CDR3aa: CASSARTGGGYEQYF
abundance: -
d_gene: TRBD1
v_gene: TRBV2
j_gene: TRBJ2-7

CDR3nt: TGTGCCGGCAGGGCAGGAAGCACCGGGGAGCTGTTTTTT
CDR3aa: CAGRAGSTGELFF
abundance: -
d_gene: -
v_gene: TRBV6-5
j_gene: TRBJ2-2

CDR3nt: TGTGCCAGCAGTCTTACGCTTGGGGGGCTCTACGAGCAGTACTTC
CDR3aa: CASSLTLGGLYEQYF
abundance: -
d_gene: -
v_gene: TRBV27
j_gene: TRBJ2-7

CDR3nt: TGTGCCAGCAGCCGGGGGGCAACCTGGCCCTACGAGCAGTACTTC
CDR3aa: CASSRGATWPYEQYF
abundance: -
d_gene: -
v_gene: TRBV5-4
j_gene: TRBJ2-7

CDR3nt: TGTGCCAGCAGCACTAATACAGGGATTTACGAGCAGTACTTC
CDR3aa: CASSTNTGIYEQYF
abundance: -
d_gene: -
v_gene: TRBV5-5
j_gene: TRBJ2-7

CDR3nt: TGTGCCAGCAGCCAACTAGCGAGTTACGAGCAGTACTTC
CDR3aa: CASSQLASYEQYF
abundance: once
d_gene: -
v_gene: TRBV3-1/TRBV3-2
j_gene: TRBJ2-7

CDR3nt: TGTGCCAGCAGCTTAGGGTGGAGGGGACCCTCTGGAAACACCATATATTTT
CDR3aa: CASSLGWRGPSGNTIYF
abundance: few
d_gene: -
v_gene: TRBV11-2
j_gene: TRBJ1-3

CDR3nt: TGTGCCAGCAGTGAACACTTCTGGGGCGAGCAGTACTTC
CDR3aa: CASSEHFWGEQYF
abundance: -
d_gene: -
v_gene: TRBV25-1
j_gene: TRBJ2-7

CDR3nt: TGTGCCAGCAGCGTAGCGGGAAATAACATTCAGTACTTC
CDR3aa: CASSVAGNNIQYF
abundance: -
d_gene: TRBD2
v_gene: TRBV2
j_gene: TRBJ2-4

CDR3nt: TGTGCCAGCAGCCCCAGGGATCCCGGCCAGCCCCAGCATTTT
CDR3aa: CASSPRDPGQPQHF
abundance: -
d_gene: -
v_gene: TRBV27
j_gene: TRBJ1-5

CDR3nt: TGTGCCATCAGTGAGTCGATCTCTGGGGCCAACGTCCTGACTTTC
CDR3aa: CAISESISGANVLTF
abundance: -
d_gene: -
v_gene: TRBV10-3
j_gene: TRBJ2-6

CDR3nt: TGTGCCAGCAGTCTTTCGGCGGGAGGCACTGACACCGGGGAGCTGTTTTTT
CDR3aa: CASSLSAGGTDTGELFF
abundance: -
d_gene: TRBD2
v_gene: TRBV28
j_gene: TRBJ2-2

CDR3nt: TGTGCCAGCAGTTACTCTTCCGGGGCCGGGGAGCTGTTTTTT
CDR3aa: CASSYSSGAGELFF
abundance: -
d_gene: -
v_gene: TRBV6-5
j_gene: TRBJ2-2

CDR3nt: TGTGCCAGCAGCTTAGGAAGGGGGGCGAACACTGAAGCTTTCTTT
CDR3aa: CASSLGRGANTEAFF
abundance: -
d_gene: -
v_gene: TRBV11-3
j_gene: TRBJ1-1

CDR3nt: TGTGCCAGCAGTGAAGTCCGGGAGGCACCCCTCCACTTT
CDR3aa: CASSEVREAPLHF
abundance: few
d_gene: -
v_gene: TRBV6-1
j_gene: TRBJ1-6

CDR3nt: TGTGCCACCAGTGATCCTCGGGACTACTACGAGCAGTACTTC
CDR3aa: CATSDPRDYYEQYF
abundance: -
d_gene: TRBD2
v_gene: TRBV24-1
j_gene: TRBJ2-7

CDR3nt: TGTGCCATGGGCGAGGGGGAGGTCTACAATGAGCAGTTCTTC
CDR3aa: CAMGEGEVYNEQFF
abundance: -
d_gene: -
v_gene: TRBV10-3
j_gene: TRBJ2-1

CDR3nt: TGTGCCAGCAGTGGGAGCGGGTCCTCCTACGAGCAGTACTTC
CDR3aa: CASSGSGSSYEQYF
abundance: -
d_gene: -
v_gene: TRBV7-2
j_gene: TRBJ2-7